This TCR beta chain was identified during a study of Graves' ophthalmopathy and Graves' hyperthyroidism. Study-level results: Blood also carried most expanded thyroid clonotypes exceeding 0.001 frequency.

Germline CDR1 LGHNA, CDR2 YNFKEQ. This CDR3 contains 15 residues. V was cut by 0 bases and J by 4 bases, with 12 bases left in between. This clonotype was picked up a small number of times. Its antigen is currently unknown. TCR beta CDR3 regions were amplified from RNA transcripts. First-round RT-PCR used HTBI primers; second-round multiplex PCR followed. In TCRdb, the multiplex PCR reads were re-called with MiXCR into one record per CDR3 protein. This sample has 600,000 to 950,000 distinct CDR3 sequences, with roughly 41% found just once. Source material: peripheral blood. The V call is TRBV4-2, the J call TRBJ1-2; no firm D call. The receptor's source is an adult man with Graves' ophthalmopathy. The CDR3 spells CASSQDHGIIYGYTF. CDR3 DNA: TGTGCCAGCAGCCAAGATCATGGGATCATCTATGGCTACACCTTC.